This TCR beta chain was captured in a study of cytomegalovirus exposure and HLA in healthy donors. Broader study findings: Rare TCR sequences dominated, though some public TCRs recurred in many donors. Both high specificity and high sensitivity reportedly marked the classifier's diagnosis of cytomegalovirus status.

Profiling relied on immunoSEQ multiplex PCR, and the TCRdb table lists in-frame clones only, not all of them. The sample yields about 88,000 clones, roughly 80% seen once. Turning to this clone: Its antigen is not known.

The CDR3 covers 15 residues. In germline, CDR1 is SNHLY, CDR2 FYNNEI. The V and J ends lost 6 bases and 4 bases, in that order; junction bases with no gene match: 9. The specimen sequenced was PBMCs. This TCR derives from a woman under 30 in good health and CMV-seropositive. V usage is TRBV2 and J usage is TRBJ2-3, with 8 positions matching TRBD2. The CDR3 sequence: CASSRLAGTADTQYF. The CDR3 nucleotides read TGTGCCAGCAGCCGCTTAGCGGGGACGGCAGATACGCAGTATTTT. The variable domain in full, with the rest retrieved from reference TRBV2 and TRBJ2-3, is EPEVTQTPSHQVTQMGQEVILRCVPISNHLYFYWYRQILGQKVEFLVSFYNNEISEKSEIFDDQFSVERPDGSNFTLKIRSTKLEDSAMYFCASSRLAGTADTQYFGPGTRLTVL.